Listed here is a single T cell receptor (beta chain). This record belongs to a study of blood T cell repertoires in COVID-19. Study as a whole: The United States, Italy and Spain supplied acute and convalescent COVID-19 samples. Nucleic acid was either cDNA or gDNA, and it came from T cells, B-cell-depleted T cells, or PBMCs.

In the study's own analysis: Estimation of nucleated cell counts was performed using reference gene primer amplification. Clones were sequenced by immunoSEQ multiplex PCR, and TCRdb holds only the in-frame ones, with some missing. That table supplies the V and J calls and clone size; D and trimming were determined from the DNA. The sample contains 200,000 to 250,000 clones, around 75% of which appear only once. This clonotype originated in a human donor in a cohort sampled during active COVID-19. Input material: peripheral blood.

This chain's CDR3 is CASSIGAGLSTEAFF. The CDR3 nucleotides are TGTGCCAGTAGTATAGGTGCGGGGTTAAGCACTGAAGCTTTCTTT. J is TRBJ1-1 and V is TRBV19, with D unresolved. CDR1 and CDR2 from the germline V gene are LNHDA and SQIVND (reference sequence). V lost 1 base, J lost 4 bases, and 13 bases lay in between. This CDR3 contains 15 residues.